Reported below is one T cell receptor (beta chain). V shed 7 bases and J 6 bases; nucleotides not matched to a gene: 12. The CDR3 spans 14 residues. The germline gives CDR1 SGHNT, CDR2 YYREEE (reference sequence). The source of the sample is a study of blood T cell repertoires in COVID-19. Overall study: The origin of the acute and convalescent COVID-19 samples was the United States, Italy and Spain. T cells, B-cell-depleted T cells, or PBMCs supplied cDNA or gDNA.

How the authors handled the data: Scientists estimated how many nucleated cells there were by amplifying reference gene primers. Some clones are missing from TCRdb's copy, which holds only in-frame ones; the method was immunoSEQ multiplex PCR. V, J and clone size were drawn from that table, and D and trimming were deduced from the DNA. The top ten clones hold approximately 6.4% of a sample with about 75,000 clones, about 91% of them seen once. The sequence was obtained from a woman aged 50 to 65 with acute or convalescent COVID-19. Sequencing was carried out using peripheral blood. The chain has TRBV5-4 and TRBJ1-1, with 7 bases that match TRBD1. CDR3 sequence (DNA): TGTGCCAGCTCTCGACAGGGTAGAATTGCTGAAGCTTTCTTT. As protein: CASSRQGRIAEAFF.